Below are 8 T cell receptor beta chains sequenced from a single sample in a study of CD8+ T cells in alopecia areata. Treatment: oral pan-JAK inhibitor, 5-10 mg twice daily. cDNA prepared by RNA extraction and subsequent reverse transcription served as the template for sequencing. Profiled with immunoSEQ multiplex PCR; TCRdb holds only in-frame clones, not every one. This table has approximately 170,000 clones, around 60% appearing once. This sample comprised CD4+ T cells sorted from blood, obtained at week 24, from a patient treated with tofacitinib. These receptors were taken from a human donor with alopecia areata.

This chain uses TRBV25-1 with TRBJ2-7, with D tentatively TRBD2 (5 bases). The V gene's germline CDR1 is MGHDK and CDR2 SYGVNS. Trimming took 7 bases from V and 2 from J, leaving 12 bases between them. CDR3 length: 13 amino acids. This chain's CDR3 is CASKLGSTYEQYF. The CDR3 bases are TGTGCCAGCAAGTTAGGGAGTACCTACGAGCAGTACTTC.

The chain uses TRBV30 and TRBJ1-5, with D unresolved. The CDR3 length is 13 residues. Trimming stripped 0 bases from V and 0 bases from J, with 3 bases between. Germline V gene lookup returns CDR1 GTSNPN and CDR2 SVGIG (reference sequence). CDR3: CAWSVSSNQPQHF. The CDR3 nucleotides are TGTGCCTGGAGTGTAAGTAGCAATCAGCCCCAGCATTTT.

The chain joins TRBV7-9 to TRBJ1-4, with a tentative D call TRBD1 (5 bases). Trimming cost V 0 bases and J 8 bases, with 7 bases left between them. CDR3 length equals 13 residues. Looked up from germline, CDR1 is SEHNR and CDR2 is FQNEAQ (reference sequence). CDR3 residues: CASSLADKEKLFF. In DNA form, the CDR3 reads TGTGCCAGCAGCTTAGCGGACAAAGAAAAACTGTTTTTT. Drawing the rest from reference TRBV7-9 and TRBJ1-4, the complete variable domain is DTGVSQNPRHKITKRGQNVTFRCDPISEHNRLYWYRQTLGQGPEFLTYFQNEAQLEKSRLLSDRFSAERPKGSFSTLEIQRTEQGDSAMYLCASSLADKEKLFFGSGTQLSVL.

This chain uses TRBV7-2 with TRBJ2-5; D is perhaps TRBD2 (6 bases). Trimming left V 5 bases short and J 0 bases short, with 10 bases between. The length of the CDR3 is 14 residues. CDR1 SGHTA and CDR2 FQGNSA come from the germline V gene. CDR3 nucleotide sequence: TGTGCCAGCAGCAGGGACTCTTACCAAGAGACCCAGTACTTC. This encodes CASSRDSYQETQYF.

The chain is built from TRBV6-1 and TRBJ2-7; TRBD1 matches at 7 bases. This CDR3 is built from 14 residues. V trimming: 7 bases; J trimming: 3 bases; junction bases outside the gene matches: 9. From germline, CDR1 is MNHNS and CDR2 SASEGT. Here the CDR3 DNA reads TGTGCCAGCATGTCCAAGGGACAGTTCTACGAGCAGTACTTC. This sequence encodes CASMSKGQFYEQYF.

On this clone itself: Other DNA sequences from this sample encode an identical CDR3 as well. This chain joins TRBV11-1 and TRBJ2-7, with D tentatively TRBD1 (6 bases). This CDR3 has 13 amino acids. Germline CDR1 reads SGHAT; CDR2 reads FQDESV (reference sequence). The V end was cut by 5 bases, the J end by 6 bases, with 14 bases between. CDR3 DNA: TGTGCCAGCAGCGAGGACAGTCGGGGCGAGCAGTACTTC. Protein sequence: CASSEDSRGEQYF.

This rearrangement joins TRBV29-1 to TRBJ1-3; D uncertain. The CDR3 runs 11 residues. The germline CDR1 and CDR2 sequences are SQVTM and ANQGSEA. With 5 bases removed from V and 2 bases from J, the gap between germline ends came to 4 bases. As DNA, the CDR3 is TGCAGCGTTTACACTGGAAACACCATATATTTT. Translating it yields CSVYTGNTIYF.

This clone has more than one count but fewer than ten. The chain couples TRBV7-3 to TRBJ2-4; D is possibly TRBD1 (5 bases). This CDR3 is built from 15 residues. The germline gives CDR1 SGHTA, CDR2 FQGTGA. V was shortened by 5 bases and J by 5 bases, with 16 bases between the two germline ends. The CDR3, as DNA: TGTGCCAGCAGCACCTCCCGGACAACACAAAACATTCAGTACTTC. This encodes CASSTSRTTQNIQYF.